Listed below are T cell receptor beta chains from one sample, sequenced in a study of graft-versus-host responses after intestinal transplantation. Repertoires were generated with immunoSEQ multiplex PCR, while TCRdb's copy carries only in-frame clones and drops some. The sample consists of thousands of clones, 68% of them appearing once. This material consisted of ileum tissue, taken around 8 weeks after transplant. All receptors derive from a human patient who received an intestinal transplant, so some T cells may come from the graft donor. CDR3s include the opening cysteine and the closing phenylalanine or tryptophan. Each record gives: D gene, V gene, J gene, clone size, CDR3 DNA, CDR3 protein. The D gene is left open where the match is weak. Clone size is shown for a subset of rows, as once, few, many or a class of expanded clone.

TRBD2,TRBV9,TRBJ2-3,NA,TGTGCCAGCAGCGTAGTGTTAGCGGGGGGCACAGATACGCAGTATTTT,CASSVVLAGGTDTQYF
TRBD2,TRBV7-2,TRBJ2-5,NA,TGTGCCAGCAGCTTAGTGGGGGGGGATACATACCAGTACTTC,CASSLVGGDTYQYF
NA,TRBV28,TRBJ1-6,NA,TGTGCCAGCAGTGGGAGCTCCTATAATTCACCCCTCCACTTT,CASSGSSYNSPLHF
TRBD1,TRBV11-2,TRBJ1-2,few,TGTGCCAGCAGCTTAGTTGGGCAGGGGGGAGGCTACACCTTC,CASSLVGQGGGYTF
TRBD2,TRBV5-1,TRBJ2-1,few,TGCGCCAGCAGCTCGGGACTAGCGGCCTTCAATGAGCAGTTCTTC,CASSSGLAAFNEQFF
TRBD1,TRBV5-4,TRBJ2-1,NA,TGTGCCAGCAGCCTCGGGACAGGGGGTCGGAATGAGCAGTTCTTC,CASSLGTGGRNEQFF
TRBD1,TRBV6-1,TRBJ1-2,few,TGTGCCAGCAGGCTGGGACAGGGTGTCTATGGCTACACCTTC,CASRLGQGVYGYTF
TRBD2,TRBV5-4,TRBJ2-3,NA,TGTGCCAGCAGCCATGAGGCGGGGGGGCCCCAAGATACGCAGTATTTT,CASSHEAGGPQDTQYF
NA,TRBV4-2,TRBJ2-2,NA,TGTGCCAGCAGCCAAGATTGGGGGGGCGGCGGGGAGCTGTTTTTT,CASSQDWGGGGELFF
TRBD1,TRBV28,TRBJ2-7,NA,TGTGCCAGCAGTTTATCCGGACAGGCCACCTACGAGCAGTACTTC,CASSLSGQATYEQYF
NA,TRBV9,TRBJ1-6,once,TGTGCCAGCAGCCCCGTAGTCGCAGGCAATTCACCCCTCCACTTT,CASSPVVAGNSPLHF
TRBD1,TRBV28,TRBJ2-5,NA,TGTGCCAGCAGTACATACCACCGGGACAGGGGAGGCCAAGAGACCCAGTACTTC,CASSTYHRDRGGQETQYF
TRBD2,TRBV10-2,TRBJ2-1,NA,TGCGCCAGCAATCCAGCGGGGGTGTACAATGAGCAGTTCTTC,CASNPAGVYNEQFF
NA,TRBV7-8,TRBJ2-1,NA,TGTGCCAGCAGCCCCCCGGGGGGCAGGGGTTACAATGAGCAGTTCTTC,CASSPPGGRGYNEQFF
TRBD2,TRBV15,TRBJ2-1,NA,TGTGCCACCAGCAGTAGCGGGGGGGCGGGGAATGAGCAGTTCTTC,CATSSSGGAGNEQFF
NA,TRBV19,TRBJ1-5,once,TGTGCCAGTAGTACACGGATAAACATTGACAGTACCGGCAATCAGCCCCAGCATTTT,CASSTRINIDSTGNQPQHF
TRBD2,TRBV2,TRBJ2-3,NA,TGTGCCAGCAGTGCAAGACTAGCGGGGTACACAGATACGCAGTATTTT,CASSARLAGYTDTQYF
TRBD1,TRBV4-3,TRBJ1-5,NA,TGCGCCAGCAGCCAACACAGGGGGCATGATCAGCCCCAGCATTTT,CASSQHRGHDQPQHF
NA,TRBV27,TRBJ1-1,once,TGTGCCAGCAGTTTAATCGGTAACACTGAAGCTTTCTTT,CASSLIGNTEAFF
NA,TRBV6-6,TRBJ1-1,NA,TGTGCCAGCAGTCTCCATCGACACGATGAGGAAGCTTTCTTT,CASSLHRHDEEAFF
NA,TRBV21-1,TRBJ1-1,medium-sized,TGTGCCAGCAGCAAAGCGCTCGGACAGGGGGTAATGTGGTCGTTTGAAGCTTTCTTT,CASSKALGQGVMWSFEAFF
NA,TRBV4-1,TRBJ2-2,NA,TGCGCCAGCAGCCAAGAGATAGCCAGGGGGGACACCGGGGAGCTGTTTTTT,CASSQEIARGDTGELFF
TRBD1,TRBV2,TRBJ1-6,NA,TGTGCCAGCAGCGGACAGGGCTTAGGGAATTCACCCCTCCACTTT,CASSGQGLGNSPLHF
NA,TRBV29-1,TRBJ2-1,NA,TGCAGCGTTGGCAGGGCGAGATACAATGAGCAGTTCTTC,CSVGRARYNEQFF
TRBD1,TRBV7-8,TRBJ1-5,medium-sized,TGTGCCAGCAGCTACGACAGGGATCAGCCCCAGCATTTT,CASSYDRDQPQHF
NA,TRBV2,TRBJ2-3,NA,TGTGCCAGCAGCTCCCGGGACTTCACAGATACGCAGTATTTT,CASSSRDFTDTQYF
TRBD1,TRBV11-2,TRBJ1-1,once,TGTGCCAGCAGCTGGGACAGGGGGAATGAAGCTTTCTTT,CASSWDRGNEAFF
NA,TRBV5-5,TRBJ1-2,NA,TGTGCCAGCAGCTCTTGGGCCAACTATGGCTACACCTTC,CASSSWANYGYTF
NA,TRBV19,TRBJ2-2,few,TGTGCCAGTAGTAACCTCAGGGACACCGGGGAGCTGTTTTTT,CASSNLRDTGELFF
NA,TRBV4-1,TRBJ1-5,NA,TGCGCCAGCAGCCAAGATAGAAGAGCTCAGCCCCAGCATTTT,CASSQDRRAQPQHF
TRBD1,TRBV19,TRBJ2-2,once,TGTGCCAGCCAATCAGGGACAGACCTCACCGGGGAGCTGTTTTTT,CASQSGTDLTGELFF
TRBD1,TRBV27,TRBJ1-6,NA,TGTGCCAGCAGTTTAACGCAGGGGGCTCTTTCACCCCTCCACTTT,CASSLTQGALSPLHF
NA,TRBV15,TRBJ2-1,NA,TGTGCCACCAGCAGAGATCTAGCAGACAATGAGCAGTTCTTC,CATSRDLADNEQFF
NA,TRBV27,TRBJ1-3,NA,TGTGCCAGCAGTTTACGTGGGAGCTCTGGAAACACCATATATTTT,CASSLRGSSGNTIYF
NA,TRBV10-3,TRBJ1-2,few,TGTGCCATCAGTGAGCTTATAGCAGGGGTTCCCTACACCTTC,CAISELIAGVPYTF
NA,TRBV27,TRBJ2-3,NA,TGTGCCAGCAGTTTACTTTCGCGGAAGTCTATGGGCACAGATACGCAGTATTTT,CASSLLSRKSMGTDTQYF
NA,TRBV9,TRBJ2-4,NA,TGTGCCAGCAGCGTAGACACAGGAAACATTCAGTACTTC,CASSVDTGNIQYF
NA,TRBV5-4,TRBJ1-1,NA,TGTGCCAGCAGCTTATACGGGGTGAACACTGAAGCTTTCTTT,CASSLYGVNTEAFF
TRBD1,TRBV27,TRBJ1-1,few,TGTGCCAGCAGCAGACAGGGAACGAACACTGAAGCTTTCTTT,CASSRQGTNTEAFF
NA,TRBV5-6,TRBJ1-1,NA,TGTGCCAGCAGCCGGAGTAGATTGAACACTGAAGCTTTCTTT,CASSRSRLNTEAFF
NA,TRBV6-5,TRBJ2-1,NA,TGTGCCAGCAGTTACTCCGTTGGAGGGAAGAATGAGCAGTTCTTC,CASSYSVGGKNEQFF
NA,TRBV18,TRBJ1-2,NA,TGTGCCAGCTCATCCCATGAGGGGGATGGCTACACCTTC,CASSSHEGDGYTF
NA,TRBV5-4,TRBJ2-1,NA,TGTGCCAGCAGCTTAAGGGACACCTACTACAATGAGCAGTTCTTC,CASSLRDTYYNEQFF
TRBD2,TRBV10-3,TRBJ2-1,NA,TGTGCCACCGTTAGCGGGAGCTCCTACAATGAGCAGTTCTTC,CATVSGSSYNEQFF
TRBD1,TRBV2,TRBJ2-1,few,TGTGCCAGCAGCGGTGACAGGGTGGTCGGAAATGAGCAGTTCTTC,CASSGDRVVGNEQFF
TRBD1,TRBV29-1,TRBJ1-2,NA,TGCAGCGTTGACGGGGACAGCCTAAACTATGGCTACACCTTC,CSVDGDSLNYGYTF
TRBD2,TRBV4-2,TRBJ2-2,NA,TGTGCCAGCAGCCAACTCCTGACCCTGTGGCTAGCGGTAAACACCGGGGAGCTGTTTTTT,CASSQLLTLWLAVNTGELFF
NA,TRBV29-1,TRBJ2-3,NA,TGCAGCGTTTGGGCTAGCCGCACAGATACGCAGTATTTT,CSVWASRTDTQYF
TRBD1,TRBV7-8,TRBJ1-6,NA,TGTGCCAGCAGCTTCGACAGGGCGGGCTCACCCCTCCACTTT,CASSFDRAGSPLHF
NA,TRBV27,TRBJ1-1,few,TGTGCCAGCTGGGACACTTTGAACACTGAAGCTTTCTTT,CASWDTLNTEAFF
TRBD2,TRBV6-4,TRBJ2-3,NA,TGTGCCAGCAGTGACTCGCGGGGGGCCACAGATACGCAGTATTTT,CASSDSRGATDTQYF
NA,TRBV27,TRBJ1-5,few,TGTGCCAGCAGCAGGGGAGCGGACAGTCAGCCCCAGCATTTT,CASSRGADSQPQHF
NA,TRBV7-9,TRBJ1-3,NA,TGTGCCAGCAGCCCCACGGACAGCGGTCGCACCATATATTTT,CASSPTDSGRTIYF